This TCR beta chain was obtained from a study of cytomegalovirus exposure and HLA in healthy donors. About this clone: Its antigen is still unknown.

Primers included in the PCR were 60 Vbeta and 13 Jbeta primers. Only in-frame clones appear in the TCRdb table, and some are missing; sequencing was by immunoSEQ multiplex PCR. The sample lists over 150,000 clones, 79% seen once, with 1.5% to 2% in the top ten. General study results and limits: Immune exposure data for these donors was limited to CMV serostatus. About 180 TCR beta chains were listed as cytomegalovirus-associated. An Asian-associated ancestry cluster reportedly showed fewer N-insertions than the approximately 620-donor mean in a later analysis.

Germline V gene data show CDR1 as SQVTM and CDR2 as ANQGSEA. The CDR3 consists of 13 residues. V was shortened by 5 bases and J by 7 bases, with 17 bases between the two germline ends. The receptor was derived from a woman aged 18-29 years in good health and CMV-seronegative. V is TRBV29-1 and J is TRBJ2-5; maybe TRBD2 (5 bases). The sequenced material came from PBMCs. CDR3: CSVTFGERGTQYF. In nucleotides, the CDR3 is TGCAGCGTTACTTTTGGTGAACGGGGGACCCAGTACTTC.